This record looks at one T cell receptor beta chain sequence and its context. This clone's antigen is unknown. The input lacks base qualities; no much larger clone sits a single base away. The record originates from a study of blood T cell repertoires in COVID-19 (dated by TCRdb to about 2020). Study-wide context: Samples covering the acute and convalescent phases of COVID-19 were provided by collaborators in the United States, Italy and Spain. The material from the prospective study consisted of cDNA or gDNA derived from T cells, B-cell-depleted T cells, or PBMCs. The repertoires were made available in a free public database intended to serve as a resource for research on the immune response to SARS-CoV-2. The dataset comprised deeply sampled blood TCRbeta repertoires from subjects exposed to, actively infected with, or recovered from COVID-19. The samples were drawn from the first 160 participants of the ongoing ImmuneRACE study and from over 950 subjects provided by 6 global collaborators. Sample metadata almost always included a de-identified subject ID, COVID-19 status, age in years and sex. Where HLA class I and class II types were available, the types were taken from metadata supplied by the sample provider, not from assay-based typing.

Study-wide findings and limitations: How much clinical and demographic metadata was included differed by source and by participant, and the metadata was provided uncurated.

Relative to germline, V is 2 bases shorter and J is 1 base shorter, with 13 bases between their ends. CDR1 is given as MGHDK and CDR2 as SYGVNS, both from the germline V gene. The CDR3 has 16 amino acids, counting the end cysteine and phenylalanine. Only CDR3 DNA is held: 48 bases, read in frame from base 1. Each collaborating institution followed its own protocols to collect whole blood in K2EDTA tubes. For TCRbeta analysis, collaborator samples were shipped as frozen whole blood, as isolated PBMCs, or as DNA extracted from either sample type. TCRbeta CDR3 regions were amplified from genomic DNA by means of the immunoSEQ Assay, a bias-controlled multiplex PCR. On the study's bioinformatics: Nucleated cell counts per sample were estimated from amplification of reference gene primers within the assay. To quantify the absolute abundance of each unique TCRbeta CDR3 rearrangement, sequence reads were collapsed and filtered. For each sample, productive Simpson clonality was calculated as the square root of Simpson's diversity index over productive rearrangements. The clones in this table, taken by TCRdb from immuneACCESS, are in-frame only. Not every clone is retained; where verified, under half of the shortfall comes from an unresolved V gene, and the cause of the rest is unknown. That table gives V, J and clone size, and the DNA gave D and trimming. The table for this sample lists approximately 300,000 clones; approximately 86% of them were counted only once. 4% to 5% of the sample goes to the ten largest clones.

Material: peripheral blood. The clonotype originates from a woman in her forties or fifties with active or convalescent COVID-19. This chain joins TRBV25-1 to TRBJ2-3; the D segment cannot be called with confidence. The CDR3 loop reads CASSEPPAGRTDTQYF. The bases read TGTGCCAGCAGTGAACCCCCGGCAGGTCGCACAGATACGCAGTATTTT.